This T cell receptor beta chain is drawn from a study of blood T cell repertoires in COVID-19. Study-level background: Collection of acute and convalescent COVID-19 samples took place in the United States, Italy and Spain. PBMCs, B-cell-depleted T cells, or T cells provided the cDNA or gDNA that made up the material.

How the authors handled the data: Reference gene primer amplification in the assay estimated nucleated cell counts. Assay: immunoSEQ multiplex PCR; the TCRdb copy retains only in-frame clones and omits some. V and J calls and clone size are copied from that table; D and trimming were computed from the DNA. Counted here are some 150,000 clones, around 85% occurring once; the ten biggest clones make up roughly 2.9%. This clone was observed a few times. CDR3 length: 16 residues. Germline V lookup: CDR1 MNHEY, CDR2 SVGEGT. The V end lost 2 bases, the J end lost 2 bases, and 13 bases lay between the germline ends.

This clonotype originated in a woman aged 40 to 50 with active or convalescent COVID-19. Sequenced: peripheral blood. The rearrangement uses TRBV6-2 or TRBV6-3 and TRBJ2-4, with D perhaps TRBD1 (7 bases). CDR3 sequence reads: CASSYGAGGTKNIQYF. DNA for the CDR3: TGTGCCAGCAGTTACGGGGCAGGGGGGACCAAAAACATTCAGTACTTC.